These 13 T cell receptor beta chains originate from one sample sequenced in a study of T cells expressing NK-cell markers. TCRdb reanalyzed the 5' RACE reads and collapses them to one entry per CDR3 protein, without DNA. The ten top clones account for over 1.1%, within a sample of a few hundred thousand distinct CDR3 sequences. Specimen: blood T cells: a sorted CD56 or NKG2C T cell subset, CD4+ or CD8+ T cells, or bulk PBMC T cells (not recorded which). The receptors here all came from a woman aged 50 to 65 in good health.

This rearrangement joins TRBV6-5 to TRBJ1-2; the D call of TRBD1 rests on TCRdb alone, since no DNA is present to check it. The CDR3 spans 12 residues. Germline CDR1 reads MNHEY; CDR2 reads SVGAGI. The CDR3 is CASSSPGGGYTF.

The rearrangement links TRBV11-2 to TRBJ1-1; there is no DNA to check the TCRdb D call of TRBD1. The CDR3 length is 15 residues. Per germline, CDR1 SGHAT and CDR2 FQNNGV. The CDR3 sequence is CASSYWGFGNTEAFF.

The J gene is TRBJ2-5, the V gene TRBV7-2; TCRdb's D gene call, TRBD2, goes unchecked for lack of DNA. The CDR3 runs to 14 residues. CDR1 SGHTA and CDR2 FQGNSA come from the germline V gene. The CDR3: CASSEGSGLKTQYF.

The J gene is TRBJ1-5, the V gene TRBV2; checking the TCRdb D call of TRBD1 is not possible without DNA. Germline CDR1 reads SNHLY; CDR2 reads FYNNEI. The CDR3 covers 16 residues. The CDR3 is CASSESGAGLNQPQHF.

The chain combines TRBV12-3 or TRBV12-4 with TRBJ2-1; as DNA is missing, the TRBD1 call by TCRdb cannot be tested. The CDR3 has 15 residues. The CDR3 reads CASRNRQGFLDEQFF.

CDR3: CASSLIPGQGLNYGYTF. V gene TRBV28 combines with J gene TRBJ1-2; with no DNA, the TCRdb D assignment of TRBD1 cannot be verified. The CDR3 is 17 residues long. Germline assignment: CDR1 MDHEN and CDR2 SYDVKM.

The chain employs TRBV12-5 and TRBJ1-3. The CDR3 is made up of 12 amino acids. Germline CDR1 is LGHNT and CDR2 is FRNRAP. CDR3 amino acids: CASGLVINTIYF.

V and J are TRBV7-2 and TRBJ2-1; without DNA, the TCRdb call of TRBD1 cannot be checked. Germline CDR1 reads SGHTA; CDR2 reads FQGNSA. The CDR3 is 15 residues long. The CDR3 is CASSPEGSTFNEQFF. The whole variable domain, remainder taken from reference TRBV7-2 and TRBJ2-1, is GAGVSQSPSNKVTEKGKDVELRCDPISGHTALYWYRQSLGQGLEFLIYFQGNSAPDKSGLPSDRFSAERTGGSVSTLTIQRTQQEDSAVYLCASSPEGSTFNEQFFGPGTRLTVL.

The chain couples TRBV30 to TRBJ1-5; as DNA is missing, the TRBD1 call by TCRdb cannot be tested. The CDR3 consists of 15 residues. The germline gives CDR1 GTSNPN, CDR2 SVGIG (reference sequence). The CDR3 loop is CAWDPGQGWNQPQHF.

V and J are TRBV7-9 and TRBJ2-7; with no DNA, the TCRdb D assignment of TRBD1 cannot be verified. Germline V gene lookup returns CDR1 SEHNR and CDR2 FQNEAQ (reference sequence). There are 16 residues in the CDR3. This chain's CDR3 is CASSLTIGTGSGEQYF.

J is TRBJ2-3 and V is TRBV30; without DNA, the TCRdb call of TRBD2 cannot be checked. CDR3 size: 15 residues. The germline V gene has CDR1 GTSNPN and CDR2 SVGIG (reference sequence). The CDR3 here is CAWSTSAGGPDTQYF.

CDR3 sequence reads: CASSLVGSFQAFF. This chain links TRBV12-3 or TRBV12-4 with TRBJ1-1. CDR3 length equals 13 residues.

The chain employs TRBV6-1 and TRBJ2-1; TCRdb selects TRBD2, and the lack of DNA leaves this call unchecked. CDR3 length: 15 amino acids. CDR1 and CDR2 from the germline V gene are MNHNS and SASEGT. The CDR3 sequence is CASTPTAASANEQFF.